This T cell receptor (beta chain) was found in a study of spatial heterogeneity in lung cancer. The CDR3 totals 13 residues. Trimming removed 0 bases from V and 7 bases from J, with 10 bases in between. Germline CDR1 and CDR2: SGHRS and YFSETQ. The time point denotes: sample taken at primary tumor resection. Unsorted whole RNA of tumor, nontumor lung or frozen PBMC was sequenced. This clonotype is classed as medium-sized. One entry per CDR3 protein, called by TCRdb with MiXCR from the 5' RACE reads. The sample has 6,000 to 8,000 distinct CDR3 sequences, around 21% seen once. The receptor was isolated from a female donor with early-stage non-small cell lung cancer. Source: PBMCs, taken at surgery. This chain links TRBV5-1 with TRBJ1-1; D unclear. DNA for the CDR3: TGCGCCAGCAGCTTGGGAGGTAGTGGTGAAGCTTTCTTT. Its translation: CASSLGGSGEAFF.